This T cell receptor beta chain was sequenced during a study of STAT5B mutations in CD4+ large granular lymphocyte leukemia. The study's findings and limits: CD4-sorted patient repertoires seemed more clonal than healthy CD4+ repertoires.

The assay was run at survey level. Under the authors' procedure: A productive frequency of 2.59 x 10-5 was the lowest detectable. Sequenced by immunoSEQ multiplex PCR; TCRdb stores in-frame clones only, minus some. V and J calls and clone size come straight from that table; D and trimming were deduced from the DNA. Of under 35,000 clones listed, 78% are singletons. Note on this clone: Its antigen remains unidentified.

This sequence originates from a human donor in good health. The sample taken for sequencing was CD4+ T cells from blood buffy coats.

The CDR3 sequence is CASSSNSAAFF. The CDR3 DNA is TGTGCCAGCAGTTCCAACTCGGCAGCTTTCTTT. This chain connects TRBV7-2 to TRBJ1-1; D is ambiguous. Looked up from germline, CDR1 is SGHTA and CDR2 is FQGNSA. Trimming shortened V by 6 bases and J by 10 bases, and 12 bases separated the two germline ends. The length of the CDR3 is 11 residues.